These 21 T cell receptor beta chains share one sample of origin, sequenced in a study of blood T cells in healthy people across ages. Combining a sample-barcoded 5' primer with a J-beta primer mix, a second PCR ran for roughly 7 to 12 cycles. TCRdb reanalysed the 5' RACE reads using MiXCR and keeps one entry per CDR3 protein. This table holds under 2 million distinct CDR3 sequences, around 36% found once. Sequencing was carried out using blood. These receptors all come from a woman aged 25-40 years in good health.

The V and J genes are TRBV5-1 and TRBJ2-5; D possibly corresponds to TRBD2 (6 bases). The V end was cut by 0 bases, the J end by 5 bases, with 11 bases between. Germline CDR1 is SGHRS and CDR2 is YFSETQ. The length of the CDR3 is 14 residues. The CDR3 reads CASSLAASVETQYF. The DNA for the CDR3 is TGCGCCAGCAGCTTGGCCGCTAGCGTGGAGACCCAGTACTTC.

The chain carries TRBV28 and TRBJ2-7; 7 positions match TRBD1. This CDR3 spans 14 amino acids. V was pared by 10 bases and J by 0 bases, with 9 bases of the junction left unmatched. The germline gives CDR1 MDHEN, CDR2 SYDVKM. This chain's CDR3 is CATGQETFSYEQYF. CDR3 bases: TGTGCCACTGGACAGGAGACTTTCTCCTACGAGCAGTACTTC. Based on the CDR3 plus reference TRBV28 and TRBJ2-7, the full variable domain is DVKVTQSSRYLVKRTGEKVFLECVQDMDHENMFWYRQDPGLGLRLIYFSYDVKMKEKGDIPEGYSVSREKKERFSLILESASTNQTSMYLCATGQETFSYEQYFGPGTRLTVT.

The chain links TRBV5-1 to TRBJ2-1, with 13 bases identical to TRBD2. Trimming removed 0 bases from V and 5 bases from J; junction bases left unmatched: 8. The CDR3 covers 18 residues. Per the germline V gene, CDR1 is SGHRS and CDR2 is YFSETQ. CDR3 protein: CASSLARGTSGAHNEQFF. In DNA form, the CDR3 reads TGCGCCAGCAGCTTGGCCAGGGGGACTAGCGGGGCCCACAATGAGCAGTTCTTC.

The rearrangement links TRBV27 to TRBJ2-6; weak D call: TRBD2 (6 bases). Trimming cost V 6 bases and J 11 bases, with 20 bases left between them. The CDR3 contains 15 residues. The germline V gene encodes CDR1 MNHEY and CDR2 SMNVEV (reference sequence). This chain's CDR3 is CASSPGTSRRDVLTF. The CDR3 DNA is TGTGCCAGCAGCCCCGGTACTAGCAGGAGAGACGTCCTGACTTTC.

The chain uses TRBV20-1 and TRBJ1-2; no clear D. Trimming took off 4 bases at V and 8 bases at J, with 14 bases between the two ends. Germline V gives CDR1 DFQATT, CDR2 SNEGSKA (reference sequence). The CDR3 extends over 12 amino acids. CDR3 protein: CSAKNAADGYTF. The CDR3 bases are TGCAGTGCTAAGAACGCGGCAGACGGCTACACCTTC.

CDR3 coding DNA: TGTGCCAGCAGTGATGGCGAGGTCGGCTACACCTTC. As protein: CASSDGEVGYTF. The chain carries TRBV6-1 and TRBJ1-2; D gene uncertain. Deletions cut 3 bases from V and 8 bases from J, with 10 bases between. Germline CDR1 MNHNS, CDR2 SASEGT. This CDR3 comprises 12 residues.

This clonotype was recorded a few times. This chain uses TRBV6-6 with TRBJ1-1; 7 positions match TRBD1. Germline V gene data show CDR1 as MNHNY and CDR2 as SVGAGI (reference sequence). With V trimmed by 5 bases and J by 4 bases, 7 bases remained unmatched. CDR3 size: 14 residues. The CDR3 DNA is TGTGCCAGCAGTCGATACCAGGGGGGCACTGAAGCTTTCTTT. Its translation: CASSRYQGGTEAFF.

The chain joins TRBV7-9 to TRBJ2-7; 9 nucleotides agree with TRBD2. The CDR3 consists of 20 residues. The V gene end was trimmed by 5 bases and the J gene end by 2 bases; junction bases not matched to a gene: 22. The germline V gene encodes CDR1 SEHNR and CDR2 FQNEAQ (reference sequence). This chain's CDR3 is CASSLYRWRSGGDGAYEQYF. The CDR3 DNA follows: TGTGCCAGCAGCCTATACCGGTGGCGTAGCGGGGGCGACGGGGCCTACGAGCAGTACTTC. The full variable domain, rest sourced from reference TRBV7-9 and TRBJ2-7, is DTGVSQNPRHKITKRGQNVTFRCDPISEHNRLYWYRQTLGQGPEFLTYFQNEAQLEKSRLLSDRFSAERPKGSFSTLEIQRTEQGDSAMYLCASSLYRWRSGGDGAYEQYFGPGTRLTVT.

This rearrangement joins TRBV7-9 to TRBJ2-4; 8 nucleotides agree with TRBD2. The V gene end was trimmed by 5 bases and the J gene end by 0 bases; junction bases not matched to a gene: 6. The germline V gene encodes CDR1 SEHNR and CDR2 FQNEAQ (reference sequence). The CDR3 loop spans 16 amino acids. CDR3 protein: CASSPLAGLAKNIQYF. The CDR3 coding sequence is TGTGCCAGCAGCCCTTTAGCGGGACTAGCCAAAAACATTCAGTACTTC.

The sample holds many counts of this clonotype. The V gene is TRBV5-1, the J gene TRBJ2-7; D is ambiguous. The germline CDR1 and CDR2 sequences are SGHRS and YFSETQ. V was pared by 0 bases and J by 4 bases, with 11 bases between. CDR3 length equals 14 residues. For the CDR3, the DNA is TGCGCCAGCAGCTTGGCTGGCAGAGCTTACGAGCAGTACTTC. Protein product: CASSLAGRAYEQYF.

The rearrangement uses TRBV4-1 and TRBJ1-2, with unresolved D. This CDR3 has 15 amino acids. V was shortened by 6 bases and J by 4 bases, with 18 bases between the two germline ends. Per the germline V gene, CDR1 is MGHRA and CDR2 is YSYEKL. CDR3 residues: CASRRIRGSGYGYTF. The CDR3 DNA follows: TGCGCCAGCAGGCGTATAAGAGGGTCCGGCTATGGCTACACCTTC.

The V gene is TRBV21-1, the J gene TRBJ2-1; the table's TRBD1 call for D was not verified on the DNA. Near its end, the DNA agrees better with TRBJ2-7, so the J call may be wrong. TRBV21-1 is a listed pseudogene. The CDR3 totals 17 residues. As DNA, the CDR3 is TGTGCCAGCGGCCGCGGCCGGGGCCACAAAACAAAATACGAGCAGTACTTC. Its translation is CASGRGRGHKTKYEQYF.

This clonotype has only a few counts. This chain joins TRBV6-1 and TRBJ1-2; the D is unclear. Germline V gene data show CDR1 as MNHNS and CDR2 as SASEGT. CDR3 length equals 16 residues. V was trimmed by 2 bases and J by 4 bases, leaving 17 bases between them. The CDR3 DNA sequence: TGTGCCAGCAGTGAACGGTTCTCCGGGATGGGCTATGGCTACACCTTC. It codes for CASSERFSGMGYGYTF.

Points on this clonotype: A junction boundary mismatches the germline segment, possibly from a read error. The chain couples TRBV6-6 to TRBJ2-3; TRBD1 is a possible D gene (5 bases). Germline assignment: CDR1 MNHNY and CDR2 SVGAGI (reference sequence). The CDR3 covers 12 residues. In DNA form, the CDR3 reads TGTGCCAGCACCATGGGAACAGGTACGCAGTATTTT. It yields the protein CASTMGTGTQYF.

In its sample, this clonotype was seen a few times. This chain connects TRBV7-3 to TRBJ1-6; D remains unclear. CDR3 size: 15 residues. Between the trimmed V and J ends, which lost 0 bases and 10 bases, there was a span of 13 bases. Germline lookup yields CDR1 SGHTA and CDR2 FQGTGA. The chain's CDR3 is CASSLTGRLGSPLHF. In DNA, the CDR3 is TGTGCCAGCAGCTTAACAGGCCGCCTGGGATCACCCCTCCACTTT.

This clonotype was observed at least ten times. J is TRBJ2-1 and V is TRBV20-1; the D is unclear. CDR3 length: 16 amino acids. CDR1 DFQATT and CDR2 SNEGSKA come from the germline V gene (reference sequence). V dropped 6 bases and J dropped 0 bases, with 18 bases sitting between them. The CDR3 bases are TGCAGTGCAGACCTGGGTCAGGCGAGCTCCTACAATGAGCAGTTCTTC. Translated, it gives CSADLGQASSYNEQFF.

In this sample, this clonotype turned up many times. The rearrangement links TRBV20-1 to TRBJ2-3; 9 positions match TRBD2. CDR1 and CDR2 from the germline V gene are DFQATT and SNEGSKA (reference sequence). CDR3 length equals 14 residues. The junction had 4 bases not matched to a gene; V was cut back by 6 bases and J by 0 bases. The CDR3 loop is CSAKRGASTDTQYF. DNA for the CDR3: TGCAGTGCAAAGCGGGGGGCTAGCACAGATACGCAGTATTTT.

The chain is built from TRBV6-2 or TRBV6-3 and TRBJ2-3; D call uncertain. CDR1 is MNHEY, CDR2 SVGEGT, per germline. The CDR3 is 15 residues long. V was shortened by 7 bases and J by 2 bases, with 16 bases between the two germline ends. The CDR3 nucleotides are TGTGCCAGCAACTACGAGCTGGCAACCACAGATACGCAGTATTTT. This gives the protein CASNYELATTDTQYF.

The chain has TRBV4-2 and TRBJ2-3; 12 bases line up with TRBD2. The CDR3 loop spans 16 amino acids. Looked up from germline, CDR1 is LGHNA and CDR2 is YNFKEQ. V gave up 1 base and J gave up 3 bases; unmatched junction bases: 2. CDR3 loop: CASSQGTSGMTDTQYF. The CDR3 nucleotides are TGTGCCAGCAGCCAAGGGACTAGCGGGATGACAGATACGCAGTATTTT.

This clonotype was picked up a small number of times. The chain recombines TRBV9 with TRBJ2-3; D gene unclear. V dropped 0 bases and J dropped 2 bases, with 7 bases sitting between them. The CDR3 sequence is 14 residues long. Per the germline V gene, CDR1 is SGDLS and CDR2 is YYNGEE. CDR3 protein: CASSVDGDTDTQYF. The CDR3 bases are TGTGCCAGCAGCGTAGATGGAGACACAGATACGCAGTATTTT.

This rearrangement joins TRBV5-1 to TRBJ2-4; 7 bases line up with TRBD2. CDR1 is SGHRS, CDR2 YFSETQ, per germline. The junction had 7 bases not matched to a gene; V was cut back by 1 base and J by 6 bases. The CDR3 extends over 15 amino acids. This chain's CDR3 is CASSLSSGTLNIQYF. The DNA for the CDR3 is TGCGCCAGCAGCTTGTCAAGCGGGACTCTAAACATTCAGTACTTC.